This T cell receptor beta chain was observed in a study of T cell responses to AZD1222 COVID-19 vaccine. Findings of the study overall: Repertoire samples came only from after the peak T cell response. Spike as a whole was targeted by vaccine-associated CD4 TCRs, dominant at 160-218 and 743-854. In a largely white British group with more females than males, clonal diversity was possibly underestimated.

Pooling was applied to second doses at about 4 or about 12 weeks. J gave up 4 bases and V 4 bases, and 3 bases lay outside the gene matches. This CDR3 region has 14 residues. Germline-derived CDR1 and CDR2 are SGDLS and YYNGEE. A remark on this clone: Its antigen is still unknown.

The protocol was immunoSEQ multiplex PCR, while the TCRdb copy is restricted to in-frame clones and leaves out a portion. This sample has tens of thousands of clones, with 88% found just once. The origin of this receptor is an adult who received the AZD1222 COVID-19 vaccine. The sequences come from peripheral blood, collected 28 days after the second AZD1222 dose. The chain couples TRBV9 to TRBJ2-3, with 10 bases aligning to TRBD2. The CDR3 coding sequence is TGTGCCAGCAGCCTAGGGACTAGCGCAGATACGCAGTATTTT. Amino acids: CASSLGTSADTQYF.